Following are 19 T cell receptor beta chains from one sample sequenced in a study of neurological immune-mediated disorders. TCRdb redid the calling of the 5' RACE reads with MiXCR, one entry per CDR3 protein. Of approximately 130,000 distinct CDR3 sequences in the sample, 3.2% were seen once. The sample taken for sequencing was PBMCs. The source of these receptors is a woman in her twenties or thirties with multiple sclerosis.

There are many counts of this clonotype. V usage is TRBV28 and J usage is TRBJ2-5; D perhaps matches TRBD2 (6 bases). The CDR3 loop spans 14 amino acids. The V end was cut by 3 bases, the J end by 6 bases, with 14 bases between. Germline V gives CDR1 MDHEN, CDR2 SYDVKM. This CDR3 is CASSLGGSSKTQYF. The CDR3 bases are TGTGCCAGCAGTTTGGGGGGTTCAAGTAAGACCCAGTACTTC.

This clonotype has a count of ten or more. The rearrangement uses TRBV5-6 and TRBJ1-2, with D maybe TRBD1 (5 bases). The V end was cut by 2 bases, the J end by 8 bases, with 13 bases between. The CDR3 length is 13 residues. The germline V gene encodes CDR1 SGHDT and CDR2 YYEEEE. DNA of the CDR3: TGTGCCAGCAGCTTCTGGGACCCGCGGGGCTACACCTTC. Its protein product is CASSFWDPRGYTF.

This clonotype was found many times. The CDR3: CASSQNPYSNQPQHF. The CDR3 nucleotides read TGTGCCAGCAGCCAAAACCCGTATAGCAATCAGCCCCAGCATTTT. The chain employs TRBV3-1 and TRBJ1-5; D is undetermined. The CDR3 length is 15 residues. Germline V lookup: CDR1 LGHDT, CDR2 YNNKEL (reference sequence). With 2 bases removed from V and 0 bases from J, the gap between germline ends came to 8 bases.

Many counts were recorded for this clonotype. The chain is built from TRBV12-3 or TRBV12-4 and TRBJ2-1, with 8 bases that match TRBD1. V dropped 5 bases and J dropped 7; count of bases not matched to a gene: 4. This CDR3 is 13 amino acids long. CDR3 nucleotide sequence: TGTGCCAGCAGTCTGACAGGGGTAAATGAGCAGTTCTTC. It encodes CASSLTGVNEQFF.

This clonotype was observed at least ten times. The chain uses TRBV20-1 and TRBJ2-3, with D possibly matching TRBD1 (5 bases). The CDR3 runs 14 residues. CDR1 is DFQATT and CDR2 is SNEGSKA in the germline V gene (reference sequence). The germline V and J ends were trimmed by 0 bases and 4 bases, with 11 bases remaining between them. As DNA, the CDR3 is TGCAGTGCTAGAGATCAGGGCCTCCCAGATACGCAGTATTTT. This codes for CSARDQGLPDTQYF.

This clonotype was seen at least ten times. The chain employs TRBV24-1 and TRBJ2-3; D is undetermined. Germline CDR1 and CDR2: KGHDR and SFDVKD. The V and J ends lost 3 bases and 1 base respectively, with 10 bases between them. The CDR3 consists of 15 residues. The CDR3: CATSDPGRGTDTQYF. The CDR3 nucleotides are TGTGCCACCAGTGATCCAGGTCGAGGCACAGATACGCAGTATTTT.

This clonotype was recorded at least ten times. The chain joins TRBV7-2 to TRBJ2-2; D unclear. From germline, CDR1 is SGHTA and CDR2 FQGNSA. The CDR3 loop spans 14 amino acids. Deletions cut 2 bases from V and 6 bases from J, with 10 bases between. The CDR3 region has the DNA TGTGCCAGCAGCTTAAATGAGTTTTCCGGGGAGCTGTTTTTT. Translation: CASSLNEFSGELFF. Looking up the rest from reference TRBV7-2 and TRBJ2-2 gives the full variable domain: GAGVSQSPSNKVTEKGKDVELRCDPISGHTALYWYRQSLGQGLEFLIYFQGNSAPDKSGLPSDRFSAERTGGSVSTLTIQRTQQEDSAVYLCASSLNEFSGELFFGEGSRLTVL.

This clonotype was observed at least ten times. The CDR3 sequence: CASSFLQGITGELFF. DNA for the CDR3: TGTGCCAGCAGTTTTTTGCAGGGTATAACCGGGGAGCTGTTTTTT. The rearrangement uses TRBV12-3 or TRBV12-4 and TRBJ2-2; possible D gene TRBD1, 5 bases. The CDR3 is made up of 15 amino acids. Trimming cost V 3 bases and J 5 bases, with 13 bases left between them.

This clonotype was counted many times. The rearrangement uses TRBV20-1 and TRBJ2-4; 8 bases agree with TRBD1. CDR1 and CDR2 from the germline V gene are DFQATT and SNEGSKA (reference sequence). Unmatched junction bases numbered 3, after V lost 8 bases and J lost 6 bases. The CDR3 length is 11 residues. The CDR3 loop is CSSDRGNIQYF. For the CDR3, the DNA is TGCAGTTCAGACAGGGGAAACATTCAGTACTTC.

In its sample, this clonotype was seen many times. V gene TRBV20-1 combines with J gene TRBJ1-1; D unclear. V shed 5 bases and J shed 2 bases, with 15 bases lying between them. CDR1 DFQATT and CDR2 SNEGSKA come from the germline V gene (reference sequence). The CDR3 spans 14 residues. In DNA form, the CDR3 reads TGCAGTGCTCCATCCGCGGGCCAAAACACTGAAGCTTTCTTT. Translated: CSAPSAGQNTEAFF.

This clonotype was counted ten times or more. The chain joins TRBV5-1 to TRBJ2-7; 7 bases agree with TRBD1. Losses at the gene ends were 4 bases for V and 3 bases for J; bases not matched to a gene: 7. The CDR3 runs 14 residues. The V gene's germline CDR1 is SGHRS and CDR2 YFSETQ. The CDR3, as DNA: TGCGCCAGCAGCAGGACAGGACCCCTCTACGAGCAGTACTTC. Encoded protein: CASSRTGPLYEQYF.

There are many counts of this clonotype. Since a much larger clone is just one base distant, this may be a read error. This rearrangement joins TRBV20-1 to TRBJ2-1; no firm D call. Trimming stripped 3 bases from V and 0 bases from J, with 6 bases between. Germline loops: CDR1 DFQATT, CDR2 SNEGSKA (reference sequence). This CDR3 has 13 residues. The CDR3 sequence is CSASSGSYNEQFF. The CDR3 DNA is TGCAGTGCTAGTTCGGGCTCCTACAATGAGCAGTTCTTC.

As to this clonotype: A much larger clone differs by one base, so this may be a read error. CDR3 residues: CSVRASYEKYF. CDR3 sequence (DNA): TGCAGTGTCCGGGCCTCCTACGAGAAGTACTTC. The V and J genes are TRBV20-1 and TRBJ2-7; D unresolved. Germline assignment: CDR1 DFQATT and CDR2 SNEGSKA (reference sequence). The CDR3 sequence is 11 residues long.

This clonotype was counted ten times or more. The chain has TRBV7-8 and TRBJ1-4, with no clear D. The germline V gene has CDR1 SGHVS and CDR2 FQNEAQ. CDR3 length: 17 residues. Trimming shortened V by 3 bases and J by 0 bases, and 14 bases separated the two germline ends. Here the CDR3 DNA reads TGTGCCAGCAGCTTCGGACGGAATCTACCAACTAATGAAAAACTGTTTTTT. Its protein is CASSFGRNLPTNEKLFF. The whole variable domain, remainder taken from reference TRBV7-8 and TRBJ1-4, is GAGVSQSPRYKVAKRGQDVALRCDPISGHVSLFWYQQALGQGPEFLTYFQNEAQLDKSGLPSDRFFAERPEGSVSTLKIQRTQQEDSAVYLCASSFGRNLPTNEKLFFGSGTQLSVL.

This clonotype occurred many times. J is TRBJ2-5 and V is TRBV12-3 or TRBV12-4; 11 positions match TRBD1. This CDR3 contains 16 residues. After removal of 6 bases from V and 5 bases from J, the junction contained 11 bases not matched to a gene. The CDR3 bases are TGTGCCAGCAGACGCGGACAGGGGGCTGCCGAGGAGACCCAGTACTTC. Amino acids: CASRRGQGAAEETQYF.

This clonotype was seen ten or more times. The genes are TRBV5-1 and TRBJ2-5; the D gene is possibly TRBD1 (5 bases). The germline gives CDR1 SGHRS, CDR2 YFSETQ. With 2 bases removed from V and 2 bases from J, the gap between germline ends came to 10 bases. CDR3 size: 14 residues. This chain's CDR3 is CASSFPREQETQYF. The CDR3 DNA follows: TGCGCCAGCAGCTTCCCCAGGGAACAAGAGACCCAGTACTTC. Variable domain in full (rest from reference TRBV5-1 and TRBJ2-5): KAGVTQTPRYLIKTRGQQVTLSCSPISGHRSVSWYQQTPGQGLQFLFEYFSETQRNKGNFPGRFSGRQFSNSRSEMNVSTLELGDSALYLCASSFPREQETQYFGPGTRLLVL.

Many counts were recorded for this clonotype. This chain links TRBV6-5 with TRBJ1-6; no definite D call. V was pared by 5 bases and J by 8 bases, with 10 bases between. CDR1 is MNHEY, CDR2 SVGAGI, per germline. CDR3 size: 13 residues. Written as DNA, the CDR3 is TGTGCCAGCAGTGGGGTTGTTGATTCACCCCTCCACTTT. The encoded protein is CASSGVVDSPLHF.

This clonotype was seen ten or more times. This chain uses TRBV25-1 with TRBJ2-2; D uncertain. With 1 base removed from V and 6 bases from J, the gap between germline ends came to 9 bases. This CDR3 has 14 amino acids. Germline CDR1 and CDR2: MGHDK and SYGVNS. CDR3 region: CASSEWNDSGELFF. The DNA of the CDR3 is TGTGCCAGCAGTGAATGGAACGATTCCGGGGAGCTGTTTTTT.

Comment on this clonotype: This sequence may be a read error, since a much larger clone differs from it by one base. The CDR3 protein is CASSLFKGTIADTQYF. In nucleotides, the CDR3 is TGTGCCAGCAGCTTATTTAAAGGGACAATTGCAGATACGCAGTATTTT. The rearrangement links TRBV7-9 to TRBJ2-3; weak D call: TRBD1 (6 bases). V shed 2 bases and J shed 4 bases, with 16 bases lying between them. The CDR3 consists of 16 residues. Looked up from germline, CDR1 is SEHNR and CDR2 is FQNEAQ (reference sequence).